Listed below are T cell receptor beta chains from one sample, sequenced in a study of radiotherapy plus CTLA-4 blockade in lung cancer. Generated by immunoSEQ multiplex PCR, the TCRdb table keeps only in-frame clones and is missing some. The table has more than 95,000 clones, 65% to 75% seen once. Specimen: peripheral blood, collected from a patient treated with radiotherapy plus ipilimumab. All receptors derive from a human donor with non-small cell lung cancer who had a partial response to radiotherapy plus ipilimumab. Some clones in this sample may be carry-over from other donors' samples. The CDR3 runs from the conserved cysteine through the conserved F or W.

j_call | v_call | cdr3_aa
TRBJ2-7 | TRBV15 | CSGLATRNWEEQYF
TRBJ1-5 | TRBV7-9 | CASSFSDQPQHF
TRBJ2-7 | TRBV19 | CASSKIAGNDEQYF
TRBJ2-1 | TRBV15 | CATSRDHVGAQFF
TRBJ1-6 | TRBV10-3 | CAIRRVLDSPLHF
TRBJ2-5 | TRBV9 | CASSVAAGVLGTQYF
TRBJ2-1 | TRBV19 | CASSIEAGGYNEQFF
TRBJ2-1 | TRBV6-4 | CASSESGSSYNEQFF
TRBJ2-7 | TRBV30 | CAWGRRVGEQYF
TRBJ2-3 | TRBV19 | CASRSGRVADTQYF
TRBJ2-5 | TRBV30 | CAWSGTGYQETQYF
TRBJ2-1 | TRBV15 | CATSRDLAGSYNEQFF
TRBJ1-2 | TRBV6-1 | CASRLGREGYTF
TRBJ1-1 | TRBV28 | CASSRLGAEAFF
TRBJ2-7 | TRBV6-5 | CASSGGSYEQYF
TRBJ1-1 | TRBV10-3 | CAISEDRASKTEAFF
TRBJ1-5 | TRBV28 | CASSSGGPSNQPQHF
TRBJ2-1 | TRBV4-3 | CASSPDGRDEQFF